This TCR beta chain was sequenced for a study of blood T cells in healthy people across ages. The wider study: Template switching recovered approximately one barcoded beta molecule for every two T cells. Study-wide results and limits: Donor CMV infection status was unknown, possibly confounding age-related changes in expanded clonotypes.

In regard to this clonotype: Its antigen remains unknown. A junction end diverges from the germline sequence, so it may reflect a read error.

A second PCR, run for about 7 to 11 cycles, used a sample-barcoded 5' primer plus a J-beta primer mix. TCRdb used MiXCR to reprocess the 5' RACE reads, holding one entry per CDR3 protein. The sample lists under 850,000 distinct CDR3 sequences, under 40% seen once, with about an eighth in the top ten. Germline V gene sequence: CDR1 LGHDT, CDR2 YNNKEL (reference sequence). The CDR3 totals 14 residues. The clonotype was recovered from a man between 18 and 29 years old in good health. The sequenced sample was blood. The chain has TRBV3-1 and TRBJ1-5; no reliable D call. As DNA, the CDR3 is TGTGCCAGCAGCCAACTTCCCGCAAATCAGCCCCGGCATTTT. Its protein product is CASSQLPANQPRHF.